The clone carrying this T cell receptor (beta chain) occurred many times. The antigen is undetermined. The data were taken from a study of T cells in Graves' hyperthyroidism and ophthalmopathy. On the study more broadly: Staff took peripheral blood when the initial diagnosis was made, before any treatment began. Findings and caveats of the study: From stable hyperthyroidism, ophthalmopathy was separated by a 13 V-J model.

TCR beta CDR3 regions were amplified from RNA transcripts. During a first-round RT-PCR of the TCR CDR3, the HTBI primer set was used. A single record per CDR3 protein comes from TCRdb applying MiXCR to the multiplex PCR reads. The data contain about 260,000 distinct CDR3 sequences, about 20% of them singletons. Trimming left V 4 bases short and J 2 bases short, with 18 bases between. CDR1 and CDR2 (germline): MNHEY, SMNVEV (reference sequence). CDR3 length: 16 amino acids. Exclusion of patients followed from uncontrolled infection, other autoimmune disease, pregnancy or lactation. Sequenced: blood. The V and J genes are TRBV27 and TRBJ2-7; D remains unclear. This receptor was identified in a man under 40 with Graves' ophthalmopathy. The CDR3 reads CASSSRIGRTTYEQYF. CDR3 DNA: TGTGCCAGCAGTTCCCGTATCGGCAGGACGACCTACGAGCAGTACTTC.